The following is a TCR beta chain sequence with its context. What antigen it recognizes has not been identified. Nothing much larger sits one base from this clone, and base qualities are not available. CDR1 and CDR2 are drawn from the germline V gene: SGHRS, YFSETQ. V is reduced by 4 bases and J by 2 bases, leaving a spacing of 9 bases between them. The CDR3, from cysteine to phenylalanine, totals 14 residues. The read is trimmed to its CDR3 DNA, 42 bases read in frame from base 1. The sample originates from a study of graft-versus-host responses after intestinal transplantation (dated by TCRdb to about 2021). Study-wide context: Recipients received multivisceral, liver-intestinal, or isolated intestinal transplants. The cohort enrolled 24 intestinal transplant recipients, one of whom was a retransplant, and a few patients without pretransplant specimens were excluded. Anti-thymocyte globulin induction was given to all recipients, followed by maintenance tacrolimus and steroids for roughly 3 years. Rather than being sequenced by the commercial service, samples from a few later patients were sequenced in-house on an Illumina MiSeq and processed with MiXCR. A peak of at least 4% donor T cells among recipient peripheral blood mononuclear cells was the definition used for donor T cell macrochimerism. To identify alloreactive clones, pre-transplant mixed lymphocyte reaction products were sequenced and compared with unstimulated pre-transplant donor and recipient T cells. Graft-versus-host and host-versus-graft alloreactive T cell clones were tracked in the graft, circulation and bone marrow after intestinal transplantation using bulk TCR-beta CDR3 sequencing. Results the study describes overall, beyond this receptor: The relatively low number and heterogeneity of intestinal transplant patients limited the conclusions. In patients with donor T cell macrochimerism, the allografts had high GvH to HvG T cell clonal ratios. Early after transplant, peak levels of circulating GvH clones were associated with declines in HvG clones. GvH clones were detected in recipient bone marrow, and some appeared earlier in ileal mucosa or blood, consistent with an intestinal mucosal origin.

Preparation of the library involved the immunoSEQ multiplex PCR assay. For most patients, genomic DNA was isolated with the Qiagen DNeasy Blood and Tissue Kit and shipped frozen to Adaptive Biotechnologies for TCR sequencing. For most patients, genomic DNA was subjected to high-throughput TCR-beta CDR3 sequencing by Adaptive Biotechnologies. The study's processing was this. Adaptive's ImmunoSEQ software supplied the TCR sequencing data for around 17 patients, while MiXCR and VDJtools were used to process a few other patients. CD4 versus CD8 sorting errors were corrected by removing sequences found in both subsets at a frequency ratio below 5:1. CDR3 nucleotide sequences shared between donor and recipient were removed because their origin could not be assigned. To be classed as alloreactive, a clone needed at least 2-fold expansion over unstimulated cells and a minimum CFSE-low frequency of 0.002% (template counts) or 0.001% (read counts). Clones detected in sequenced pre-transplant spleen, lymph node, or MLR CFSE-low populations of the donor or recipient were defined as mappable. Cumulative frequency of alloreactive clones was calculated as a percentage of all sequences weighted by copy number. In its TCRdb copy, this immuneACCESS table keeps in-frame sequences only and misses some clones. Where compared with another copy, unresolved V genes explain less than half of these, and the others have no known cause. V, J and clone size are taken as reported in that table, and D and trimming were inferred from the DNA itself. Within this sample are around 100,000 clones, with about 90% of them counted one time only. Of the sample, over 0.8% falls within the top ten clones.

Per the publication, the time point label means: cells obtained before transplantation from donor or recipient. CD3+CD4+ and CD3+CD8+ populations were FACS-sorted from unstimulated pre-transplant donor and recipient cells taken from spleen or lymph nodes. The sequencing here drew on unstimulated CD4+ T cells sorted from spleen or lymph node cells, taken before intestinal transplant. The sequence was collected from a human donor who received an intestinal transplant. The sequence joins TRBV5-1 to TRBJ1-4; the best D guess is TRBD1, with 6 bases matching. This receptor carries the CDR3 CASSPGQTNEKLFF. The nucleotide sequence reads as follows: TGCGCCAGCAGCCCCGGACAGACTAATGAAAAACTGTTTTTT.